This T cell receptor (beta chain) was captured by sequencing in a study of monozygotic twins with inflammatory bowel disease. The template-switching step introduced UMIs that carried a 6-nucleotide sample barcode. Both TCRalpha and TCRbeta cDNA were subjected to two nested PCRs lasting approximately 16 and 9 cycles. TCRdb re-called the 5' RACE reads; one entry per CDR3 protein, DNA not given. This sample's table reports hundreds of thousands of distinct CDR3 sequences. General study results and limits: A reduction in TCRbeta diversity (inverse Simpson) was seen in IBD patients relative to healthy co-twins. No difference was seen in repertoire similarity between concordant and discordant twins, possibly from limited power.

The CDR3 totals 15 residues. Germline CDR1 reads MNHNS; CDR2 reads SASEGT. About this clonotype: Its antigen is unidentified.

Sequenced sample: blood. The chain carries TRBV6-1 and TRBJ2-5; TCRdb's D call of TRBD1 is untestable without DNA. The receptor's source is a human donor with ulcerative colitis or Crohn's disease, or a healthy co-twin of an affected twin (not recorded which). The chain's CDR3 is CASSHLQGVAETQYF.